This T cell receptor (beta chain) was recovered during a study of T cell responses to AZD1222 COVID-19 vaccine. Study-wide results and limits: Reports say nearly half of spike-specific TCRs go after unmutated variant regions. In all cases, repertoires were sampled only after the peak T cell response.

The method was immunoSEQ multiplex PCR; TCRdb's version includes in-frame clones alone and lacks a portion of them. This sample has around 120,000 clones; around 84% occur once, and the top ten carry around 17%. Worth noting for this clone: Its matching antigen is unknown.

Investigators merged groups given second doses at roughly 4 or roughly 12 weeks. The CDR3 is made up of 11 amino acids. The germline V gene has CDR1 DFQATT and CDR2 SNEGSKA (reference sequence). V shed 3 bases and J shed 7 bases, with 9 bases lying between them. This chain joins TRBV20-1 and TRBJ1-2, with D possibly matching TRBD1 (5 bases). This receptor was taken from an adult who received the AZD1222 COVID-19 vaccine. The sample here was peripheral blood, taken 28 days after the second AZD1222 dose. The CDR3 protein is CSARAGLGYTF. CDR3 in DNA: TGCAGTGCTAGGGCAGGGCTTGGCTACACCTTC.